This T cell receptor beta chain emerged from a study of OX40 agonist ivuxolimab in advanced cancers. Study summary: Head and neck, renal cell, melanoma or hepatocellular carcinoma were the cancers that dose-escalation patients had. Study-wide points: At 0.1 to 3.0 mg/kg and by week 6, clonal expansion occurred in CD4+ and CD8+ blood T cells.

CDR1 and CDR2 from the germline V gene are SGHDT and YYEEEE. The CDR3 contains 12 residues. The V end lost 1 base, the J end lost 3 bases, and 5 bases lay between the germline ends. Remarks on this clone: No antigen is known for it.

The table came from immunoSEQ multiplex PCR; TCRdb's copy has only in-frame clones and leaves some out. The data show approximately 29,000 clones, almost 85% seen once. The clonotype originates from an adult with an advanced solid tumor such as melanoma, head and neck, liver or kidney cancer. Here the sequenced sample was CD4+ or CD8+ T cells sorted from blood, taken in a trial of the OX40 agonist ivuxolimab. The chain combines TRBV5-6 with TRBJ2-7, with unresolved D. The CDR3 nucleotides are TGTGCCAGCAGCTTGTGGAGCTACGAGCAGTACTTC. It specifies CASSLWSYEQYF.